This entry concerns a single TCR beta chain. V gave up 4 bases and J gave up 5 bases, with 9 bases separating them. The CDR3 spans 13 residues. Germline assignment: CDR1 SGHRS and CDR2 YFSETQ. Treatment denoted: roughly 18 received Ad26.COV2.S at low or high dose, single or two shots; about 5 received placebo; per-sample allocation not given. Specimens were obtained on day 63 following the first vaccine or placebo injection. Sequencing was performed with immunoSEQ multiplex PCR; in TCRdb, only in-frame clones are kept and a portion is missing. The sample holds about 220,000 clones, roughly 90% seen once. This entry belongs to a study of Ad26.COV2.S vaccination and SARS-CoV-2 variants. Overall study context: Ad26.COV2.S arm of COV1001 included the donor.

The clonotype originates from a person between 18 and 60 years old who received the Ad26.COV2.S COVID-19 vaccine or a placebo. The material was peripheral blood, obtained in a trial of Ad26.COV2.S vaccine versus placebo. The chain has TRBV5-1 and TRBJ1-4, with D uncertain. CDR3 sequence reads: CASSQQSNEKLFF. The DNA for the CDR3 is TGCGCCAGCAGCCAGCAGTCCAATGAAAAACTGTTTTTT. The full variable domain, its missing parts supplied by reference TRBV5-1 and TRBJ1-4, is KAGVTQTPRYLIKTRGQQVTLSCSPISGHRSVSWYQQTPGQGLQFLFEYFSETQRNKGNFPGRFSGRQFSNSRSEMNVSTLELGDSALYLCASSQQSNEKLFFGSGTQLSVL.